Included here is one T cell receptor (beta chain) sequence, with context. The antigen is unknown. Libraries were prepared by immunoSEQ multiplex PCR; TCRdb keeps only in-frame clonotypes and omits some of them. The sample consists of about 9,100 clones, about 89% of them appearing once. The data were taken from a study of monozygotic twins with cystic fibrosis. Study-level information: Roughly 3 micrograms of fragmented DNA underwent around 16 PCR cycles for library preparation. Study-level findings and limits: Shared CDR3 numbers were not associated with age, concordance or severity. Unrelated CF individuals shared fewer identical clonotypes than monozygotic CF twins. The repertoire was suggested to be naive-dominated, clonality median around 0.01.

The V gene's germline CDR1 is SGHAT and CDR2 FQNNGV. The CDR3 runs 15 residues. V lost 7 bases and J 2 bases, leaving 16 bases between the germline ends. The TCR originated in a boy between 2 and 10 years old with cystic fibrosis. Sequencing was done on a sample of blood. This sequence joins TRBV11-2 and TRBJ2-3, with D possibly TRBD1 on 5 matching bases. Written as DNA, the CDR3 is TGTGCCAGCAAGGATATCAGGGATCCCACAGATACGCAGTATTTT. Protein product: CASKDIRDPTDTQYF.